Each of the 13 T cell receptor beta chains below was sequenced from the same sample in a study of blood T cell repertoires in COVID-19. Profiled with immunoSEQ multiplex PCR; TCRdb holds only in-frame clones, not every one. The sample has a few hundred thousand clones, 85% to 90% seen once; the top ten hold approximately 3.3%. Source material: peripheral blood. These receptor sequences come from a middle-aged woman with acute or convalescent COVID-19.

The CDR3 loop is CASSLATGDYGYTF. The CDR3 nucleotides read TGTGCCAGCAGCTTGGCCACAGGGGATTATGGCTACACCTTC. V gene TRBV5-5 combines with J gene TRBJ1-2; 7 nucleotides align to TRBD1. The germline V gene has CDR1 SGHKS and CDR2 YYEKEE (reference sequence). This CDR3 contains 14 residues. J gave up 5 bases and V 0 bases, and 4 bases lay outside the gene matches. The full variable domain, its missing parts supplied by reference TRBV5-5 and TRBJ1-2, is DAGVTQSPTHLIKTRGQQVTLRCSPISGHKSVSWYQQVLGQGPQFIFQYYEKEERGRGNFPDRFSARQFPNYSSELNVNALLLGDSALYLCASSLATGDYGYTFGSGTRLTVV.

J is TRBJ1-1 and V is TRBV3-1 (or the pseudogene TRBV3-2), with D possibly TRBD1 on 5 matching bases. Germline-derived CDR1 and CDR2 are LGHDT and YNNKEL (reference sequence). The CDR3 spans 17 residues. Trimming took off 7 bases at V and 0 bases at J, with 21 bases between the two ends. CDR3 nucleotides: TGTGCCAGCACCAAGGGGAGGGAGACCATCATGAACACTGAAGCTTTCTTT. Its protein product is CASTKGRETIMNTEAFF.

This sequence joins TRBV4-1 and TRBJ2-3; possibly TRBD2 for D (7 bases). V gave up 1 base and J gave up 5 bases, with 16 bases separating them. Per germline, CDR1 MGHRA and CDR2 YSYEKL. The CDR3 consists of 16 residues. As DNA, the CDR3 is TGCGCCAGCAGCCAAGCTCGGGCCGGGGGGCAAGATACGCAGTATTTT. This translates into CASSQARAGGQDTQYF.

V and J are TRBV5-8 and TRBJ1-2; a possible D gene is TRBD1 (6 bases). Per the germline V gene, CDR1 is SGHTS and CDR2 is YDEGEE. The CDR3 extends over 15 amino acids. V lost 0 bases and J lost 1, with 10 bases in between. CDR3 coding DNA: TGTGCCAGCAGCTTGGTTGGGACATATAACTATGGCTACACCTTC. As protein: CASSLVGTYNYGYTF.

The chain has TRBV2 and TRBJ1-1; 7 nucleotides agree with TRBD1. The CDR3 has 15 amino acids. Per the germline V gene, CDR1 is SNHLY and CDR2 is FYNNEI. V trimming: 3 bases; J trimming: 3 bases; junction bases outside the gene matches: 7. The CDR3 loop reads CASSESSGGYTEAFF. In nucleotides, the CDR3 is TGTGCCAGCAGTGAGTCATCAGGGGGGTACACTGAAGCTTTCTTT.

The chain joins TRBV9 to TRBJ2-5; D call uncertain. Germline CDR1 is SGDLS and CDR2 is YYNGEE. Trimming stripped 0 bases from V and 7 bases from J, with 10 bases between. CDR3 length: 13 amino acids. The CDR3 DNA reads as TGTGCCAGCAGCGTAGGAAGCCATGGGACCCAGTACTTC. It translates to CASSVGSHGTQYF.

The chain links TRBV5-3 to TRBJ1-3, with 7 nucleotides matching TRBD1. TRBV5-3 is marked as an open reading frame, function uncertain. The CDR3 runs 16 residues. With 4 bases clipped from V and 0 bases from J, the junction kept 7 bases outside the gene matches. CDR3 sequence: CARSSLDRNSGNTIYF. The CDR3 DNA reads as TGTGCCAGAAGCAGCCTGGACAGGAACTCTGGAAACACCATATATTTT.

The V call is TRBV5-4, the J call TRBJ1-4; 7 positions match TRBD1. The J segment lost 0 bases and the V segment lost 3 bases, leaving 2 bases of the junction unmatched. Germline-derived CDR1 and CDR2 are SGHNT and YYREEE (reference sequence). CDR3 length equals 15 residues. The CDR3, as DNA: TGTGCCAGCAGCTGGGGACAGTCAACTAATGAAAAACTGTTTTTT. Residues: CASSWGQSTNEKLFF.

The CDR3 nucleotides are TGTGCCAGCAGCTTTGCGGGATTGAACACCGGGGAGCTGTTTTTT. It yields the protein CASSFAGLNTGELFF. V usage is TRBV5-8 and J usage is TRBJ2-2; TRBD2 might be the D (6 bases). Trimming removed 2 bases at V and 1 base at J, with 9 bases between. Germline lookup yields CDR1 SGHTS and CDR2 YDEGEE. The CDR3 is made up of 15 amino acids.

This clone has just a few counts. V usage is TRBV19 and J usage is TRBJ1-6; D might be TRBD1 (6 bases). Germline CDR1 is LNHDA and CDR2 is SQIVND (reference sequence). The CDR3 loop spans 13 amino acids. V lost 6 bases and J 7 bases, leaving 10 bases between the germline ends. Here the CDR3 reads CASRGGMNSPLHF. CDR3 DNA: TGTGCCAGTAGAGGGGGTATGAATTCACCCCTCCACTTT.

The genes are TRBV3-1 (or the pseudogene TRBV3-2) and TRBJ1-1; perhaps TRBD1 as D (5 bases). V was pared by 0 bases and J by 6 bases, with 8 bases between. This CDR3 spans 13 amino acids. From germline, CDR1 is LGHDT and CDR2 YNNKEL (reference sequence). In DNA, the CDR3 is TGTGCCAGCAGCCAAGAAGGGGTGGCTGAAGCTTTCTTT. It codes for CASSQEGVAEAFF.

CDR3 bases: TGTGCCAGCAGTGGGACAGGGCAGAATGAGCAGTTCTTC. Its translation is CASSGTGQNEQFF. V and J are TRBV27 and TRBJ2-1; the match to TRBD1 covers 9 bases. CDR1 is MNHEY and CDR2 is SMNVEV in the germline V gene (reference sequence). The ends lost 5 bases at V and 7 bases at J; junction bases unmatched: 3. The CDR3 totals 13 residues.

The chain carries TRBV18 and TRBJ1-3; D is perhaps TRBD1 (5 bases). The germline V gene has CDR1 KGHSH and CDR2 LQKENI. This CDR3 has 16 residues. V dropped 2 bases and J dropped 2 bases, with 13 bases sitting between them. The CDR3 DNA is TGTGCCAGCTCACCAGGAGTCGGGGGAACTGGAAACACCATATATTTT. It is translated as CASSPGVGGTGNTIYF.